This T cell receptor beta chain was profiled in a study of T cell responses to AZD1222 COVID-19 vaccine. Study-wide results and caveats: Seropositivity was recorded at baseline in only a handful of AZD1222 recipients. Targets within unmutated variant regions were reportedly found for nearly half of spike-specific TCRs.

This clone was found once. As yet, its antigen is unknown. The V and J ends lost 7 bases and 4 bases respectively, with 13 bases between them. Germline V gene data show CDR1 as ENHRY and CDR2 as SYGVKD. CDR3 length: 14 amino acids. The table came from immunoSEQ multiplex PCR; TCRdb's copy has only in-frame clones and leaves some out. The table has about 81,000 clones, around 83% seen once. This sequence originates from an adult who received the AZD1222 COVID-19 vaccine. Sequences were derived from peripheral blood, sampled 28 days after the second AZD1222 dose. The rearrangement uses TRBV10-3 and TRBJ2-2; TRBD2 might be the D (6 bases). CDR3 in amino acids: CAIKGPGSTGELFF. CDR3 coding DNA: TGTGCCATCAAAGGACCCGGGAGCACCGGGGAGCTGTTTTTT.